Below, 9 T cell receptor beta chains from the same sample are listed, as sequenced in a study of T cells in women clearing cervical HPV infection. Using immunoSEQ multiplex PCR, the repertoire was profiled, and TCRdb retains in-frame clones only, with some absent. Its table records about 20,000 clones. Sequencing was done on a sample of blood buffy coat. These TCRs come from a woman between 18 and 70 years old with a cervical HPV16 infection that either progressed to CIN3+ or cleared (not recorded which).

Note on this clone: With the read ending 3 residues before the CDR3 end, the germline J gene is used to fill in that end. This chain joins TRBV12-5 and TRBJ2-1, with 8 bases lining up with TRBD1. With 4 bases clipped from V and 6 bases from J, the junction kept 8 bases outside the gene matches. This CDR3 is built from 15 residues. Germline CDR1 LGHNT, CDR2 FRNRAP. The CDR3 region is CASGSPRTGINEQFF. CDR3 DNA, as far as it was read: TGTGCTAGTGGTTCCCCCCGGACAGGGATCAATGAG.

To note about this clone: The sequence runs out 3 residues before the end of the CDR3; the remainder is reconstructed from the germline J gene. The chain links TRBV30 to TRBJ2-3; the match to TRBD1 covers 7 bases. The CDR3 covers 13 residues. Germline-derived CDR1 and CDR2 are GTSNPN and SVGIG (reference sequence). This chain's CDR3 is CAWSGQGNQPQYF. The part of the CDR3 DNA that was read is TGTGCCTGGAGTGGACAGGGAAATCAGCCG.

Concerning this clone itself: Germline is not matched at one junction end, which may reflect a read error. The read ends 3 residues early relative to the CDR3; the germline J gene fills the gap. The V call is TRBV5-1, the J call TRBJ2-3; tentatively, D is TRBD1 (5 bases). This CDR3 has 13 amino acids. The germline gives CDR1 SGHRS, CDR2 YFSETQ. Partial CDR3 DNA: TGCGCCAGTAGCTTGTGGGGCCCCGATACG. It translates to CASSLWGPDT. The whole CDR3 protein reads CASSLWGPDTQYF.

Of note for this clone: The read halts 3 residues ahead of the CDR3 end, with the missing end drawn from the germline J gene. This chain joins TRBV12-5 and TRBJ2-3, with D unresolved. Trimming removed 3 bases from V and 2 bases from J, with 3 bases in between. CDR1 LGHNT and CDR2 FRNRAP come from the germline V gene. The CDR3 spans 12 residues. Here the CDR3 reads CASGFLTDTQYF. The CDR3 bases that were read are TGTGCTAGTGGTTTCCTCACAGATACG. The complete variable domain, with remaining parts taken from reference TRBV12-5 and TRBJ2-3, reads DARVTQTPRHKVTEMGQEVTMRCQPILGHNTVFWYRQTMMQGLELLAYFRNRAPLDDSGMPKDRFSAEMPDATLATLKIQPSEPRDSAVYFCASGFLTDTQYFGPGTRLTVL.

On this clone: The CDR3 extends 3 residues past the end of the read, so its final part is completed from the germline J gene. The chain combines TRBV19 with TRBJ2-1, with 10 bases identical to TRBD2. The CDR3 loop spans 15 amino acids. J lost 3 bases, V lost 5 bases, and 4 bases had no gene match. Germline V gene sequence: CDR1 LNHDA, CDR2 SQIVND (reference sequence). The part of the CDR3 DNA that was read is TGTGCCAGTAGTTCAGCTAGCGGGAGCTACAATGAG. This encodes CASSSASGSYNE. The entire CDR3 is CASSSASGSYNEQFF.

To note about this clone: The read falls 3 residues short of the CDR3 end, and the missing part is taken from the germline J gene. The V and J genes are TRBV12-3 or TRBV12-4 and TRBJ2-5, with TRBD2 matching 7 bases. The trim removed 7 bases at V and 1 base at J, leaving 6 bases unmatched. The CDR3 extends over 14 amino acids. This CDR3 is CASTPGGVQETQYF. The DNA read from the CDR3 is TGTGCCAGCACCCCTGGGGGGGTCCAAGAGACC.

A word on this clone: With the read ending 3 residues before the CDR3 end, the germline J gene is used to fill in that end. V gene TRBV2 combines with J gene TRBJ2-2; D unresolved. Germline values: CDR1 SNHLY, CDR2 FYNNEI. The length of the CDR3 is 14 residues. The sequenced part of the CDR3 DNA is TGTGCCAGCAAGATCGAGGTGATGAATGAAAAG. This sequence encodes CASKIEVMNEK. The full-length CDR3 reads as CASKIEVMNEKLFF.

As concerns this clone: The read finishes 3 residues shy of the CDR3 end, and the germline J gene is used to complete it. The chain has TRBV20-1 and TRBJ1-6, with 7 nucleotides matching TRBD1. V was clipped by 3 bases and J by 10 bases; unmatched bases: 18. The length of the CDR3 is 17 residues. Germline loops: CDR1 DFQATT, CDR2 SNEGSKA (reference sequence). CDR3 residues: CSASMIRTGLRSSPLHF. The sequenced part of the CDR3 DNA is TGCAGTGCTAGTATGATCCGGACAGGACTTCGCAGCTCACCC.

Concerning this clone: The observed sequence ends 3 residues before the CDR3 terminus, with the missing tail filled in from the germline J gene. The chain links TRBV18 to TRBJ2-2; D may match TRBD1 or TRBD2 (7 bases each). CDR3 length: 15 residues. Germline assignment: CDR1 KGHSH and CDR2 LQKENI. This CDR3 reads CASSPTGRANEKLFF. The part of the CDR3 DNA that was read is TGTGCCAGCTCACCGACAGGGAGGGCTAATGAAAAG.